Shown below are 14 T cell receptor beta chains from a single sample sequenced in a study of blood T cell repertoires in COVID-19. TCRdb's copy holds only in-frame clones and misses some; the assay was immunoSEQ multiplex PCR. The sample has about 240,000 clones, around 89% seen once. Specimen: PBMCs or T cells enriched from blood (not recorded which). The receptors originated from a woman aged 25-40 years who had recovered from COVID-19.

The CDR3 DNA reads TGTGCCAGTAGTGTTGACAGGGAGTTTGAGCAGTACTTC. Translating it yields CASSVDREFEQYF. The chain has TRBV19 and TRBJ2-7; 7 positions match TRBD1. Per the germline V gene, CDR1 is LNHDA and CDR2 is SQIVND (reference sequence). CDR3 length: 13 residues. V was clipped by 5 bases and J by 7 bases; unmatched bases: 8.

The chain has TRBV5-1 and TRBJ2-4; tentative D call: TRBD2 (6 bases). Trimming stripped 0 bases from V and 5 bases from J, with 12 bases between. Germline CDR1 SGHRS, CDR2 YFSETQ. The CDR3 covers 15 residues. The CDR3 region is CASSLGFSGQNIQYF. For the CDR3, the DNA is TGCGCCAGCAGCTTGGGATTTAGCGGCCAAAACATTCAGTACTTC.

The chain links TRBV11-2 to TRBJ2-5, with TRBD2 matching 7 bases. V lost 3 bases to trimming and J lost 0 bases; unmatched junction nucleotides: 4. CDR3 length: 15 residues. CDR1 and CDR2 from the germline V gene are SGHAT and FQNNGV. The CDR3 loop is CASSLTSIDQETQYF. The CDR3 DNA sequence: TGTGCCAGCAGCTTGACTAGCATAGACCAAGAGACCCAGTACTTC.

The gene calls are TRBV10-3 and TRBJ1-1; 9 bases line up with TRBD1. With 7 bases clipped from V and 1 base from J, the junction kept 10 bases outside the gene matches. This CDR3 contains 16 residues. Germline lookup yields CDR1 ENHRY and CDR2 SYGVKD. The DNA of the CDR3 is TGTGCCATCACTCCGAAAGGACAGGGGAGGAACACTGAAGCTTTCTTT. As protein: CAITPKGQGRNTEAFF.

J is TRBJ1-2 and V is TRBV28; 7 bases align to TRBD1. This CDR3 has 14 residues. Germline loops: CDR1 MDHEN, CDR2 SYDVKM. Unmatched junction bases numbered 6, after V lost 4 bases and J lost 4 bases. CDR3 region: CASSYLGGGYGYTF. As DNA, the CDR3 is TGTGCCAGCAGTTACCTAGGGGGCGGCTATGGCTACACCTTC.

The rearrangement uses TRBV7-9 and TRBJ1-1; D perhaps matches TRBD1 (6 bases). The germline V gene encodes CDR1 SEHNR and CDR2 FQNEAQ (reference sequence). Trimming removed 8 bases from V and 2 bases from J, with 12 bases in between. CDR3 length equals 13 residues. CDR3 amino acids: CASCLGQNTEAFF. CDR3 sequence (DNA): TGTGCCAGCTGTTTGGGACAAAACACTGAAGCTTTCTTT.

This clone was counted only a few times. CDR3 sequence: CASITPGQGQSTDTQYF. CDR3 coding DNA: TGTGCCAGCATCACACCGGGGCAGGGACAATCCACAGATACGCAGTATTTT. This sequence joins TRBV11-3 and TRBJ2-3; a weak D match, TRBD1 (6 bases). Trimming removed 7 bases from V and 2 bases from J, with 22 bases in between. Germline CDR1 SGHNT, CDR2 YENEEA. The CDR3 has 17 residues.

The chain links TRBV6-6 to TRBJ2-1, with 12 bases lining up with TRBD2. From germline, CDR1 is MNHNY and CDR2 SVGAGI (reference sequence). This CDR3 region has 16 residues. J lost 6 bases, V lost 6 bases, and 9 bases had no gene match. CDR3 sequence (DNA): TGTGCCAGCAGCCCCTGGGCTAGCGGGGGGGTCAATGAGCAGTTCTTC. Residues: CASSPWASGGVNEQFF.

The chain couples TRBV7-3 to TRBJ2-3; 12 bases are shared with TRBD2. Trimming took 2 bases from V and 10 from J; bases not matched to a gene: 10. The CDR3 length is 16 residues. Per the germline V gene, CDR1 is SGHTA and CDR2 is FQGTGA. The CDR3 nucleotides read TGTGCCAGCAGCTTACGGGCTAGCGGGAGGGCCATGGCGCAGTATTTT. Translated, it gives CASSLRASGRAMAQYF.

This chain uses TRBV10-3 with TRBJ2-5; 12 positions match TRBD2. Germline CDR1 and CDR2: ENHRY and SYGVKD. The CDR3 contains 16 residues. J gave up 4 bases and V 3 bases, and 6 bases lay outside the gene matches. In DNA form, the CDR3 reads TGTGCCATCAGTGATCGACTAGCGGGAGCGGGAGAGACCCAGTACTTC. Translating it yields CAISDRLAGAGETQYF.

V gene TRBV6-5 combines with J gene TRBJ2-7; 10 nucleotides align to TRBD2. Germline V CDR1 and CDR2: MNHEY, SVGAGI. CDR3 length: 15 residues. V shed 5 bases, J shed 2 bases, and the junction held 6 bases outside the gene matches. The CDR3 bases are TGTGCCAGCAGTCGGACTAGCGGAATACCCTACGAGCAGTACTTC. Encoded protein: CASSRTSGIPYEQYF.

CDR3 nucleotides: TGTGCCAGCTCACCTATCGTCGCAGGGGGCGACTATGGCTACACCTTC. Translating gives CASSPIVAGGDYGYTF. The chain recombines TRBV18 with TRBJ1-2; the match to TRBD1 covers 8 bases. Germline-derived CDR1 and CDR2 are KGHSH and LQKENI. V shed 3 bases, J shed 3 bases, and the junction held 9 bases outside the gene matches. The CDR3 spans 16 residues.

V and J are TRBV7-2 and TRBJ2-7; weak D call: TRBD2 (5 bases). The germline V gene has CDR1 SGHTA and CDR2 FQGNSA. The CDR3 is 14 residues long. The germline V and J ends were trimmed by 0 bases and 5 bases, with 11 bases remaining between them. CDR3 amino acids: CASSLARGFDEQYF. The DNA for the CDR3 is TGTGCCAGCAGCTTAGCGCGAGGGTTTGACGAGCAGTACTTC.

The chain recombines TRBV4-2 with TRBJ2-1; no firm D call. Germline V lookup: CDR1 LGHNA, CDR2 YNFKEQ. V was pared by 1 base and J by 0 bases, with 13 bases between. CDR3 length equals 17 residues. CDR3 sequence (DNA): TGTGCCAGCAGCCAAGCGGAGACCGCCAGCTCCTACAATGAGCAGTTCTTC. Its translation: CASSQAETASSYNEQFF.